Below are 29 T cell receptor beta chains sequenced from a single sample in a study of T cells and Merkel cell carcinoma outcomes. Measured with immunoSEQ multiplex PCR; TCRdb has only the in-frame clones, and not every one. Of some 19,000 clones listed, over 70% are singletons. Sequencing was done on a sample of tumor tissue from Merkel cell carcinoma. The origin of the receptors is a human donor with Merkel cell carcinoma.

The V and J genes are TRBV7-9 and TRBJ2-2, with D possibly matching TRBD2 (6 bases). Per the germline V gene, CDR1 is SEHNR and CDR2 is FQNEAQ (reference sequence). The CDR3 is 13 residues long. V was pared by 7 bases and J by 4 bases, with 10 bases between. CDR3 bases: TGTGCCAGCACCCTGGGGGGCACCGGGGAGCTGTTTTTT. It yields the protein CASTLGGTGELFF.

V gene TRBV20-1 combines with J gene TRBJ1-1, with a weak D call TRBD1 (6 bases). The germline V gene has CDR1 DFQATT and CDR2 SNEGSKA (reference sequence). V was trimmed by 6 bases and J by 6 bases, leaving 11 bases between them. This CDR3 is built from 11 residues. The CDR3 DNA follows: TGCAGTGCAAAACAGGGTCCTGAAGCTTTCTTT. It is translated as CSAKQGPEAFF.

As to this clone: In the same sample, other DNA sequences code for this CDR3. The chain is built from TRBV20-1 and TRBJ2-1; no reliable D call. The CDR3 is made up of 11 amino acids. CDR1 DFQATT and CDR2 SNEGSKA come from the germline V gene (reference sequence). Trimming cost V 1 base and J 7 bases, with 5 bases left between them. CDR3 residues: CSARGANEQFF. The CDR3 DNA is TGCAGTGCTAGAGGAGCAAATGAGCAGTTCTTC.

The chain is built from TRBV15 and TRBJ2-7; D possibly uses TRBD1 or TRBD2 (5 bases each). The germline CDR1 and CDR2 sequences are LNHNV and YYDKDF (reference sequence). The CDR3 totals 15 residues. V was shortened by 0 bases and J by 0 bases, with 9 bases between the two germline ends. CDR3 in DNA: TGTGCCACCAGCAGAGACAGGGACCCCTCCTACGAGCAGTACTTC. Encoded protein: CATSRDRDPSYEQYF.

Relative to its sample, this clone is medium-sized (0.01 to 0.1%). CDR3: CASSQMTTGYGYTF. The CDR3 coding sequence is TGTGCCAGCAGCCAAATGACGACAGGCTATGGCTACACCTTC. The chain couples TRBV4-2 to TRBJ1-2; D might be TRBD1 (6 bases). From germline, CDR1 is LGHNA and CDR2 YNFKEQ. V lost 2 bases, J lost 4 bases, and 11 bases lay in between. There are 14 residues in the CDR3.

Comment on this clone: Mismatch with germline at one junction end may stem from a read error. The chain carries TRBV5-4 and TRBJ1-1, with 9 bases aligning to TRBD1. Germline V gene lookup returns CDR1 SGHNT and CDR2 YYREEE (reference sequence). CDR3 length: 15 amino acids. Written as DNA, the CDR3 is TGTGCCAGCAGCCTACGGACAGGGGAGAACCCTGAAGCTTTCTTT. This sequence encodes CASSLRTGENPEAFF.

This clone was seen once. The chain couples TRBV7-9 to TRBJ1-1; D gene ambiguous. CDR3 length: 13 amino acids. Germline-derived CDR1 and CDR2 are SEHNR and FQNEAQ (reference sequence). V gave up 1 base and J gave up 10 bases, with 13 bases separating them. The CDR3: CASSLVPTKGAFF. CDR3 nucleotide sequence: TGTGCCAGCAGCTTAGTTCCGACCAAGGGAGCTTTCTTT.

This clone was detected once. The V and J genes are TRBV4-2 and TRBJ2-2; a weak D match, TRBD2 (6 bases). Germline V gene data show CDR1 as LGHNA and CDR2 as YNFKEQ. Trimming stripped 2 bases from V and 3 bases from J, with 10 bases between. This CDR3 is 15 amino acids long. The CDR3 sequence: CASSQPSADTGELFF. DNA of the CDR3: TGTGCCAGCAGCCAACCTAGCGCGGACACCGGGGAGCTGTTTTTT.

In its sample, this clone was seen once. This chain connects TRBV9 to TRBJ2-7, with TRBD2 identical over 8 bases. V trimming: 3 bases; J trimming: 4 bases; junction bases outside the gene matches: 9. In germline, CDR1 is SGDLS, CDR2 YYNGEE. This CDR3 has 15 residues. Here the CDR3 reads CASSAGGGQRYEQYF. The CDR3 DNA reads TGTGCCAGCAGCGCGGGAGGGGGGCAGAGATACGAGCAGTACTTC.

The chain links TRBV18 to TRBJ1-5, with D perhaps TRBD1 (6 bases). The germline V gene encodes CDR1 KGHSH and CDR2 LQKENI. The CDR3 spans 17 residues. V lost 6 bases to trimming and J lost 0 bases, with 18 bases between them. The CDR3 region has the DNA TGTGCCAGCTCTCCCGGGGACACTGATTATAGCAATCAGCCCCAGCATTTT. This sequence encodes CASSPGDTDYSNQPQHF.

The chain uses TRBV19 and TRBJ1-4, with no clear D. The germline gives CDR1 LNHDA, CDR2 SQIVND (reference sequence). Trimming removed 4 bases at V and 7 bases at J, with 10 bases between. The CDR3 length is 13 residues. CDR3 sequence reads: CASSTRSTEKLFF. CDR3 nucleotides: TGTGCCAGTAGTACCCGGTCTACTGAAAAACTGTTTTTT.

This clone was seen a few times. The chain combines TRBV7-9 with TRBJ1-5; D is possibly TRBD1 (6 bases). CDR1 is SEHNR and CDR2 is FQNEAQ in the germline V gene (reference sequence). The CDR3 has 16 residues. Trimming took 5 bases from V and 4 from J, leaving 18 bases between them. The CDR3 here is CASSRYRDLPNQPQHF. CDR3 sequence (DNA): TGTGCCAGCAGCCGCTACAGGGACCTTCCTAATCAGCCCCAGCATTTT.

The CDR3 region has the DNA TGCGCCAGCAGCTTCGAAGCTTTCTTT. This gives the protein CASSFEAFF. The chain has TRBV5-1 and TRBJ1-1; the D is unclear. The germline CDR1 and CDR2 sequences are SGHRS and YFSETQ. CDR3 length equals 9 residues. V lost 2 bases and J lost 8, with 1 base in between.

This chain uses TRBV27 with TRBJ2-7; D is ambiguous. Looked up from germline, CDR1 is MNHEY and CDR2 is SMNVEV (reference sequence). The CDR3 extends over 14 amino acids. V lost 9 bases and J 4 bases, leaving 19 bases between the germline ends. The CDR3: CARIPGPPVYEQYF. The CDR3 DNA reads as TGTGCCAGGATCCCCGGACCCCCTGTATACGAGCAGTACTTC.

The chain has TRBV11-2 and TRBJ2-5; tentatively, D is TRBD2 (5 bases). Deletions cut 3 bases from V and 4 bases from J, with 6 bases between. Looked up from germline, CDR1 is SGHAT and CDR2 is FQNNGV. The CDR3 spans 12 residues. CDR3 in amino acids: CASSLGAETQYF. The CDR3 region has the DNA TGTGCCAGCAGCTTGGGAGCAGAGACCCAGTACTTC. The full variable domain, with the rest looked up from reference TRBV11-2 and TRBJ2-5, is EAGVAQSPRYKIIEKRQSVAFWCNPISGHATLYWYQQILGQGPKLLIQFQNNGVVDDSQLPKDRFSAERLKGVDSTLKIQPAKLEDSAVYLCASSLGAETQYFGPGTRLLVL.

The genes are TRBV18 and TRBJ2-6, with D perhaps matching TRBD2 (5 bases). The CDR3 length is 16 residues. Germline V gene data show CDR1 as KGHSH and CDR2 as LQKENI. The V end was cut by 4 bases, the J end by 3 bases, with 13 bases between. Here the CDR3 reads CASSLNSGFGANVLTF. DNA for the CDR3: TGTGCCAGCTCACTCAATTCGGGGTTTGGGGCCAACGTCCTGACTTTC.

Comments on this clone: The identical CDR3 is also encoded by other nucleotide sequences in the sample. This sequence joins TRBV9 and TRBJ2-1; tentative D call: TRBD2 (7 bases). Trimming stripped 4 bases from V and 0 bases from J, with 14 bases between. The CDR3 totals 16 residues. Per the germline V gene, CDR1 is SGDLS and CDR2 is YYNGEE. CDR3 DNA: TGTGCCAGCAGCCCCCGGGGGGCAAGCTCCTACAATGAGCAGTTCTTC. This codes for CASSPRGASSYNEQFF.

CDR3 coding DNA: TGCGCCAGCAGCTTGGCCAAGGGGGAGACCCAGTACTTC. Its translation is CASSLAKGETQYF. The chain has TRBV5-1 and TRBJ2-5; a possible D gene is TRBD1 (5 bases). V shed 0 bases and J shed 5 bases, with 8 bases lying between them. Germline V gene data show CDR1 as SGHRS and CDR2 as YFSETQ. There are 13 residues in the CDR3. The full variable domain, completed using reference TRBV5-1 and TRBJ2-5, is KAGVTQTPRYLIKTRGQQVTLSCSPISGHRSVSWYQQTPGQGLQFLFEYFSETQRNKGNFPGRFSGRQFSNSRSEMNVSTLELGDSALYLCASSLAKGETQYFGPGTRLLVL.

This clone was picked up one time. The chain is built from TRBV27 and TRBJ2-3, with no clear D. The CDR3 loop spans 14 amino acids. Germline CDR1 is MNHEY and CDR2 is SMNVEV (reference sequence). The V and J ends lost 0 bases and 5 bases respectively, with 9 bases between them. In nucleotides, the CDR3 is TGTGCCAGCAGTTTATCCCTCTACGGAGATACGCAGTATTTT. It yields the protein CASSLSLYGDTQYF.

The chain employs TRBV11-2 and TRBJ1-6; the D gene is possibly TRBD1 (6 bases). The CDR3 totals 12 residues. Trimming pared 5 bases from V and 8 bases from J, leaving 7 bases between. CDR1 is SGHAT and CDR2 is FQNNGV in the germline V gene. CDR3 region: CASSRQDSPLHF. The DNA of the CDR3 is TGTGCCAGCAGCCGACAGGATTCACCCCTCCACTTT.

The gene calls are TRBV27 and TRBJ2-7; a possible D gene is TRBD2 (5 bases). CDR1 and CDR2 (germline): MNHEY, SMNVEV (reference sequence). The CDR3 consists of 13 residues. Trimming left V 3 bases short and J 7 bases short, with 13 bases between. CDR3 DNA: TGTGCCAGCAGTTTCGAGGGAGTCGGGGAGCAGTACTTC. Its protein is CASSFEGVGEQYF.

A remark on this clone: Other DNA sequences in the same sample also yield this CDR3. This chain links TRBV12-5 with TRBJ2-3; D remains ambiguous. Looked up from germline, CDR1 is LGHNT and CDR2 is FRNRAP. The CDR3 is made up of 12 amino acids. V dropped 5 bases and J dropped 3 bases, with 6 bases sitting between them. The CDR3 is CASGPSTDTQYF. The CDR3 DNA follows: TGTGCTAGTGGTCCCTCAACAGATACGCAGTATTTT.

V usage is TRBV10-3 and J usage is TRBJ2-1; D ambiguous. From germline, CDR1 is ENHRY and CDR2 SYGVKD. The CDR3 consists of 15 residues. V was trimmed by 2 bases and J by 2 bases, leaving 10 bases between them. The CDR3 DNA follows: TGTGCCATCAGTGAGGAAATAGCTACCTACAATGAGCAGTTCTTC. It yields the protein CAISEEIATYNEQFF.

CDR3 region: CASSLYSGQTYEQYF. Here the CDR3 DNA reads TGTGCCAGCAGCTTATACTCGGGACAGACCTACGAGCAGTACTTC. The V and J genes are TRBV6-1 and TRBJ2-7; 7 nucleotides agree with TRBD1. CDR3 length: 15 residues. Germline V gene lookup returns CDR1 MNHNS and CDR2 SASEGT. Trimming at V came to 6 bases and at J to 2 bases, leaving 10 bases not matched to a gene.

Sample share makes this clone medium-sized. Other DNA sequences from this sample encode an identical CDR3 as well. V gene TRBV7-9 combines with J gene TRBJ2-7; D is perhaps TRBD2 (6 bases). Germline values: CDR1 SEHNR, CDR2 FQNEAQ (reference sequence). This CDR3 region has 14 residues. V was trimmed by 5 bases and J by 6 bases, leaving 17 bases between them. CDR3 nucleotide sequence: TGTGCCAGCAGCCACTGGGACTCTCCCCTCGAGCAGTACTTC. It codes for CASSHWDSPLEQYF. The complete variable domain, with remaining parts taken from reference TRBV7-9 and TRBJ2-7, reads DTGVSQNPRHKITKRGQNVTFRCDPISEHNRLYWYRQTLGQGPEFLTYFQNEAQLEKSRLLSDRFSAERPKGSFSTLEIQRTEQGDSAMYLCASSHWDSPLEQYFGPGTRLTVT.

This chain joins TRBV27 and TRBJ2-7, with D possibly matching TRBD1 (6 bases). CDR1 MNHEY and CDR2 SMNVEV come from the germline V gene (reference sequence). Deletions cut 3 bases from V and 2 bases from J, with 11 bases between. The CDR3 is 14 amino acids. Written as DNA, the CDR3 is TGTGCCAGCAGTTTCACAGGGAGTGCCTACGAGCAGTACTTC. As protein: CASSFTGSAYEQYF.

The CDR3 DNA is TGTGCCAGTAGTATAAATGAGCCAGGCAATCAGCCCCAGCATTTT. Translated: CASSINEPGNQPQHF. This sequence joins TRBV19 and TRBJ1-5; D uncertain. Trimming cost V 2 bases and J 2 bases, with 10 bases left between them. The V gene's germline CDR1 is LNHDA and CDR2 SQIVND (reference sequence). The CDR3 has 15 residues.

The rearrangement links TRBV6-5 to TRBJ2-1; D remains unclear. Germline V gene data show CDR1 as MNHEY and CDR2 as SVGAGI. The CDR3 spans 12 residues. Trimming left V 6 bases short and J 3 bases short, with 6 bases between. The DNA of the CDR3 is TGTGCCAGCAGCTTAAACTACAATGAGCAGTTCTTC. It encodes CASSLNYNEQFF.

This chain joins TRBV15 and TRBJ1-2; D not certain. The CDR3 is made up of 14 amino acids. Per the germline V gene, CDR1 is LNHNV and CDR2 is YYDKDF (reference sequence). Trimming removed 0 bases at V and 3 bases at J, with 8 bases between. CDR3 amino acids: CATSREVGYYGYTF. Here the CDR3 DNA reads TGTGCCACCAGCAGAGAGGTCGGATACTATGGCTACACCTTC.